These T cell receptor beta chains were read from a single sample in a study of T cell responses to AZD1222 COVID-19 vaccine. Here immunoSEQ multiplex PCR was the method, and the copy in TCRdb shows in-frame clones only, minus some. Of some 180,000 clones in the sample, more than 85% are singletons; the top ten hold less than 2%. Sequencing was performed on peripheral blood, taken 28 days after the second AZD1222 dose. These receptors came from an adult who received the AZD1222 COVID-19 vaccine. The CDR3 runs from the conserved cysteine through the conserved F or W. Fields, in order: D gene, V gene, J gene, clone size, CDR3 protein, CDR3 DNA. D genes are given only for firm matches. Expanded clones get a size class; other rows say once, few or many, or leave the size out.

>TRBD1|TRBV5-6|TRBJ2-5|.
CASSPLQGAETQYF
TGTGCCAGCAGCCCACTACAGGGGGCAGAGACCCAGTACTTC
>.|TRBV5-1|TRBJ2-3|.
CASSLGSTFTDTQYF
TGCGCCAGCAGCTTGGGGAGTACATTCACAGATACGCAGTATTTT
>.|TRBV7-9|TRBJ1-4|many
CASSLVSGSTNEKLFF
TGTGCCAGCAGCTTAGTAAGCGGATCAACTAATGAAAAACTGTTTTTT
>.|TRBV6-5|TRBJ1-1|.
CASRRLINTEAFF
TGTGCCAGCAGGCGGCTGATAAACACTGAAGCTTTCTTT
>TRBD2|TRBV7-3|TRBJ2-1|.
CASSLNSGGSSWFF
TGTGCCAGCAGCTTAAATAGCGGGGGCTCCTCTTGGTTCTTC
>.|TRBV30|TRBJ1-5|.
CAWSRGLLNQPQHF
TGTGCCTGGAGCCGGGGCCTTCTAAATCAGCCCCAGCATTTT
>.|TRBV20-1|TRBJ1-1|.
CSARKWEAFF
TGCAGTGCTAGGAAATGGGAAGCTTTCTTT
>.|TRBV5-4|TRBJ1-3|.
CASSLAGGAWDERTGNTIYF
TGTGCCAGCAGCTTGGCCGGGGGGGCGTGGGATGAAAGAACTGGAAACACCATATATTTT
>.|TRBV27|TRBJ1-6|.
CASSSLLGDSPLHF
TGTGCCAGCAGTTCCCTCCTCGGGGATTCACCCCTCCACTTT
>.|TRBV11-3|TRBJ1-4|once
CAVRQGEEKLFF
TGTGCAGTGCGGCAGGGTGAGGAAAAACTGTTTTTT
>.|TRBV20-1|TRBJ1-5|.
CSARPQHF
TGCAGTGCTCGGCCCCAGCATTTT
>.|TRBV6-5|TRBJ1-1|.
CASTAPQGLTFF
TGTGCCAGCACCGCCCCACAGGGTTTGACTTTCTTT
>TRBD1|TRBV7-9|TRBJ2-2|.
CASSLVTGGPGELFF
TGTGCCAGCAGCTTAGTCACAGGGGGGCCCGGGGAGCTGTTTTTT
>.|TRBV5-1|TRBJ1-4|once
CASSRGLGREKLFF
TGCGCCAGCAGCCGGGGGCTCGGGCGGGAAAAACTGTTTTTT
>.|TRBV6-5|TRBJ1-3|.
CASRRDSGNTIYF
TGTGCCAGCAGGCGGGATTCTGGAAACACCATATATTTT
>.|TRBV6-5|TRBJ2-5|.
CASSFGTAQETQYF
TGTGCCAGCAGTTTCGGGACGGCCCAAGAGACCCAGTACTTC
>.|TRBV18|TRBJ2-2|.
CASSPPGGAITGELFF
TGTGCCAGCTCACCACCGGGGGGGGCAATCACCGGGGAGCTGTTTTTT
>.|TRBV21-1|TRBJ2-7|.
CASSKGPRGLDEQYF
TGTGCCAGCAGCAAAGGTCCCAGGGGGCTCGACGAGCAGTACTTC
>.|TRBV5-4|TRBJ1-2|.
CASSFGGGPANYGYTF
TGTGCCAGCAGCTTCGGGGGGGGCCCAGCTAACTATGGCTACACCTTC
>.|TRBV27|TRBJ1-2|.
CASSFNGYYGYTF
TGTGCCAGCAGTTTCAACGGATACTATGGCTACACCTTC
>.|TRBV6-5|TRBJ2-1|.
CASWNPTNSYNEQFF
TGTGCCAGCTGGAACCCGACAAACTCCTACAATGAGCAGTTCTTC
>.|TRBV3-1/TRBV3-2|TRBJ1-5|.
CASSRGNQPQHF
TGTGCCAGCAGCCGAGGTAATCAGCCCCAGCATTTT
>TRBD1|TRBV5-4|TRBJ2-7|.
CASRSGQGAREQYF
TGTGCCAGCAGGAGCGGACAGGGGGCAAGGGAGCAGTACTTC
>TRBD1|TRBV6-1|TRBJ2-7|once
CASSEGPGTGIEQYF
TGTGCCAGCAGTGAAGGTCCCGGGACAGGGATCGAGCAGTACTTC
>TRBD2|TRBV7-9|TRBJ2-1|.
CASSLAATSGRNEQFF
TGTGCCAGCAGCTTAGCAGCGACTAGCGGCCGGAATGAGCAGTTCTTC
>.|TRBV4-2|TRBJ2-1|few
CASSLHPGDAYNEQFF
TGTGCCAGCAGCCTCCACCCGGGGGACGCCTACAATGAGCAGTTCTTC
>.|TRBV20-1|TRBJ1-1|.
CSAGGGSQAFF
TGCAGTGCAGGGGGGGGATCCCAAGCTTTCTTT
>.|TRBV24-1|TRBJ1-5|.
CATPQRCNQPQHF
TGTGCCACCCCGCAGAGGTGCAATCAGCCCCAGCATTTT
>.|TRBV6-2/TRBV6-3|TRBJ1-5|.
CASSERGGQPQHF
TGTGCCAGCAGCGAGCGCGGGGGTCAGCCCCAGCATTTT
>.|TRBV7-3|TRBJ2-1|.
CASSLVGRGNNEQFF
TGTGCCAGCAGCTTAGTTGGGAGGGGGAACAATGAGCAGTTCTTC
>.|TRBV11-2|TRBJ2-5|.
CASSSFGGGETQYF
TGTGCCAGCAGCTCCTTCGGAGGCGGAGAGACCCAGTACTTC
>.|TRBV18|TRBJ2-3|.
CASSPPRPGTDTQYF
TGTGCCAGCTCACCACCCCGACCGGGCACAGATACGCAGTATTTT
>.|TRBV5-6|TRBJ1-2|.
CASSFHYGYTF
TGTGCCAGCAGCTTCCACTATGGCTACACCTTC
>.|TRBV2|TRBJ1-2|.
CASGRSKLHGYTF
TGTGCCAGCGGACGTTCGAAGCTTCACGGCTACACCTTC
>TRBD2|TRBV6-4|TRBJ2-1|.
CASSAIAGYNEQFF
TGTGCCAGCAGCGCTATAGCGGGGTACAATGAGCAGTTCTTC
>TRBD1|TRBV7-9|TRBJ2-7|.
CASSLPPDRGAYEQYF
TGTGCCAGCAGCTTACCCCCGGACAGGGGCGCCTACGAGCAGTACTTC
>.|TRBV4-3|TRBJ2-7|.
CASSQDGIYEQYF
TGCGCCAGCAGCCAAGACGGCATCTACGAGCAGTACTTC
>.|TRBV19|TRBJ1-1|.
CASSIGGSTNTEAFF
TGTGCCAGTAGTATAGGGGGCAGCACGAACACTGAAGCTTTCTTT
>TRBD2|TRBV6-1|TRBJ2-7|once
CASSESRTSGNEQYF
TGTGCCAGCAGTGAATCGAGGACTAGTGGGAACGAGCAGTACTTC
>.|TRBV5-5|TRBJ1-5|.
CASSLVYRDEGPQHF
TGTGCCAGCAGCTTGGTGTACCGCGACGAGGGGCCCCAGCATTTT
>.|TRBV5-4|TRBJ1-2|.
CASSFQTVANYGYTF
TGTGCCAGCAGCTTTCAGACAGTTGCTAACTATGGCTACACCTTC
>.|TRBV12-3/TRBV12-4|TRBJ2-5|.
CASSFKETQYF
TGTGCCAGCAGTTTCAAAGAGACCCAGTACTTC
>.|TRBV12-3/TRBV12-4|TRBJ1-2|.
CASSFVSYGYTF
TGTGCCAGCAGTTTCGTTTCCTATGGCTACACCTTC
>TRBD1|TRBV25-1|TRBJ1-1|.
CASSHSGTAPGEAFF
TGTGCCAGCAGTCACTCCGGGACAGCGCCCGGGGAAGCTTTCTTT
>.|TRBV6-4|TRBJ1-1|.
CASSPSFTATEAFF
TGTGCCAGCTCCCCCAGCTTTACAGCCACTGAAGCTTTCTTT
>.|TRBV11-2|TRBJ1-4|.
CASSSIVGNGEKLFF
TGTGCCAGCAGCTCAATAGTAGGGAACGGCGAAAAACTGTTTTTT
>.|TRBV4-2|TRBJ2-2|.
CASSLPDGVGELFF
TGTGCCAGCAGCCTCCCAGACGGGGTAGGGGAGCTGTTTTTT
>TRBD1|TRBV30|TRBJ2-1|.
CAWSVPGTGGSEQFF
TGTGCCTGGAGTGTACCTGGGACAGGAGGTAGTGAGCAGTTCTTC
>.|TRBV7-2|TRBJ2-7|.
CASAAGLASSYEQYF
TGTGCCAGCGCTGCCGGGCTGGCCAGCTCCTACGAGCAGTACTTC
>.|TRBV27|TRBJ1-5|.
CASSLGGANQPQHF
TGTGCCAGCAGTTTGGGAGGGGCCAATCAGCCCCAGCATTTT
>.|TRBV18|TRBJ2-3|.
CASSPRLVRTDTQYF
TGTGCCAGCTCACCAAGACTAGTCCGCACAGATACGCAGTATTTT
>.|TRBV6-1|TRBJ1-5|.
CASSEPVNSNQPQHF
TGTGCCAGCAGTGAACCAGTCAATAGCAATCAGCCCCAGCATTTT
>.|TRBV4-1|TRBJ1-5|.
CASSQGPFGGNQPQHF
TGCGCCAGCAGCCAAGGCCCCTTCGGGGGCAATCAGCCCCAGCATTTT
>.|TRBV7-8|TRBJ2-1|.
CASSRRAGGASNEQFF
TGTGCCAGCAGCCGGAGAGCCGGGGGCGCGTCCAATGAGCAGTTCTTC
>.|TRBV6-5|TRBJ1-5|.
CASSYSGGNQPQHF
TGTGCCAGCAGTTACTCGGGGGGAAATCAGCCCCAGCATTTT
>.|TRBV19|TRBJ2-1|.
CASSIQGSSYNEQFF
TGTGCCAGTAGTATCCAGGGAAGCTCCTACAATGAGCAGTTCTTC
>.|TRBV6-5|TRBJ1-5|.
CASTLQGNQPQHF
TGTGCCAGCACTCTACAGGGCAATCAGCCCCAGCATTTT
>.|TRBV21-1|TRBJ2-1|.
CASSNSPSAYNEQFF
TGTGCCAGCAGCAACAGCCCCAGCGCCTACAATGAGCAGTTCTTC